Shown below are 23 T cell receptor beta chains from a single sample sequenced in a study of shared clonotypes between healthy human individuals. The data were produced by immunoSEQ multiplex PCR, yet TCRdb's version contains in-frame clones alone and is incomplete. The sample lists a few million clones; 80% to 95% were seen once. Input material: naive CD4+ T cells from PBMCs. The subset is: CD45RA+ positively selected. The receptors stem from a man aged 18 to 29 in good health. Some clones in this sample may be carry-over from other donors' samples.

V and J are TRBV4-2 and TRBJ2-7; 10 bases map to TRBD2. In germline, CDR1 is LGHNA, CDR2 YNFKEQ. The CDR3 has 16 amino acids. J gave up 6 bases and V 0 bases, and 8 bases lay outside the gene matches. The CDR3 here is CASSQDLTSGNSEQYF. The CDR3 nucleotides read TGTGCCAGCAGCCAAGATTTAACTAGCGGGAATTCCGAGCAGTACTTC.

The chain has TRBV7-9 and TRBJ1-3, with D possibly TRBD1 on 6 matching bases. Germline assignment: CDR1 SEHNR and CDR2 FQNEAQ (reference sequence). The CDR3 has 16 amino acids. The ends were cut back, 7 bases at V and 2 bases at J, with 18 bases in the middle. The CDR3 sequence is CASTRNPGQTGNTIYF. In DNA form, the CDR3 reads TGTGCCAGCACGCGAAATCCGGGACAAACTGGAAACACCATATATTTT.

About this clone itself: The identical CDR3 is also encoded by other nucleotide sequences in the sample. The V gene is TRBV5-1, the J gene TRBJ2-3, with unresolved D. V lost 0 bases and J 5 bases, leaving 7 bases between the germline ends. This CDR3 is built from 13 residues. CDR1 and CDR2 from the germline V gene are SGHRS and YFSETQ. The DNA of the CDR3 is TGCGCCAGCAGCTTGGGCGGTCTAGATACGCAGTATTTT. Translation: CASSLGGLDTQYF.

This chain links TRBV4-2 with TRBJ1-1; 12 nucleotides match TRBD1. The CDR3 has 17 residues. Germline V gene data show CDR1 as LGHNA and CDR2 as YNFKEQ. Trimming took 1 base from V and 0 from J; bases not matched to a gene: 3. The CDR3 bases are TGTGCCAGCAGCCAAGCCGGGACAGGGGGCGTGAACACTGAAGCTTTCTTT. Translated, it gives CASSQAGTGGVNTEAFF.

As concerns this clone: Within the sample, other DNA sequences also encode this same CDR3. V gene TRBV6-5 combines with J gene TRBJ2-7; 7 nucleotides align to TRBD2. CDR3 length equals 14 residues. Trimming removed 2 bases from V and 3 bases from J; junction bases left unmatched: 4. Germline CDR1 and CDR2: MNHEY and SVGAGI. CDR3 loop: CASSYGGRSYEQYF. The DNA for the CDR3 is TGTGCCAGCAGTTACGGCGGGAGAAGCTACGAGCAGTACTTC.

V is TRBV18 and J is TRBJ2-3, with TRBD2 matching 12 bases. The length of the CDR3 is 15 residues. Germline values: CDR1 KGHSH, CDR2 LQKENI. The V segment lost 2 bases and the J segment 6 bases; nucleotides outside the gene matches: 3. CDR3 nucleotides: TGTGCCAGCTCACCAAGGCTAGCGGGAGGGGATACGCAGTATTTT. This sequence encodes CASSPRLAGGDTQYF.

The chain employs TRBV7-9 and TRBJ2-7; D ambiguous. The V and J ends lost 2 bases and 3 bases respectively, with 14 bases between them. From germline, CDR1 is SEHNR and CDR2 FQNEAQ (reference sequence). There are 15 residues in the CDR3. The CDR3 nucleotides are TGTGCCAGCAGCTTACTCGTGGGCAGCAACTACGAGCAGTACTTC. As protein: CASSLLVGSNYEQYF.

As regards this clone: Additional DNA sequences in this sample encode the identical CDR3. The chain carries TRBV27 and TRBJ1-1, with D hard to call. CDR3 length equals 12 residues. Germline V gives CDR1 MNHEY, CDR2 SMNVEV (reference sequence). The V and J ends lost 3 bases and 5 bases respectively, with 7 bases between them. The CDR3: CASSFLGTEAFF. In DNA, the CDR3 is TGTGCCAGCAGTTTTCTGGGGACTGAAGCTTTCTTT.

This chain connects TRBV11-3 to TRBJ1-2; D uncertain. Germline V gene data show CDR1 as SGHNT and CDR2 as YENEEA. The V gene lost 2 bases and the J gene lost 6 bases, with 25 bases spanning the gap. The CDR3 runs 18 residues. The CDR3 protein is CASSLWYPISRRGHGYTF. In DNA, the CDR3 is TGTGCCAGCAGCTTATGGTATCCGATCTCGAGGCGAGGTCATGGCTACACCTTC.

Details on this clone: The sample contains more than one DNA sequence encoding this CDR3. The CDR3 DNA reads as TGCGCCAGCAGCTTGTCAGAGGGTGGCACAGATACGCAGTATTTT. As protein: CASSLSEGGTDTQYF. The chain recombines TRBV5-1 with TRBJ2-3, with TRBD2 as a possible D gene (5 bases). The CDR3 contains 15 residues. Germline V CDR1 and CDR2: SGHRS, YFSETQ. V shed 1 base and J shed 1 base, with 10 bases lying between them.

This chain uses TRBV5-6 with TRBJ1-1, with 9 bases that match TRBD1. The germline V gene encodes CDR1 SGHDT and CDR2 YYEEEE. The CDR3 runs 15 residues. V gave up 4 bases and J gave up 1 base; unmatched junction bases: 5. CDR3 in amino acids: CASSGPGQGNTEAFF. In DNA, the CDR3 is TGTGCCAGCAGCGGACCGGGACAGGGGAACACTGAAGCTTTCTTT.

The rearrangement joins TRBV4-1 to TRBJ2-4; maybe TRBD1 (6 bases). This CDR3 contains 14 residues. V was clipped by 0 bases and J by 5 bases, with 8 bases between them. Germline CDR1 is MGHRA and CDR2 is YSYEKL. The CDR3 loop is CASSQDRGQNIQYF. The CDR3 nucleotides read TGCGCCAGCAGCCAAGACAGGGGTCAAAACATTCAGTACTTC.

This clone was seen a handful of times. The chain has TRBV10-3 and TRBJ1-3, with D maybe TRBD1 (5 bases). CDR1 and CDR2 from the germline V gene are ENHRY and SYGVKD. CDR3 length equals 15 residues. Deletions cut 0 bases from V and 4 bases from J, with 10 bases between. CDR3 sequence: CAISESGGQGNTIYF. The CDR3 DNA reads as TGTGCCATCAGTGAGTCCGGGGGTCAGGGAAACACCATATATTTT.

The V and J genes are TRBV25-1 and TRBJ1-4, with D possibly TRBD1 on 6 matching bases. This CDR3 comprises 16 residues. Trimming took 2 bases from V and 0 from J, leaving 10 bases between them. Germline loops: CDR1 MGHDK, CDR2 SYGVNS. The CDR3 loop reads CASSEPGAATNEKLFF. For the CDR3, the DNA is TGTGCCAGCAGTGAACCAGGGGCTGCAACTAATGAAAAACTGTTTTTT.

CDR3 amino acids: CASSARTPGPTDTQYF. Written as DNA, the CDR3 is TGTGCCAGCAGCGCACGTACTCCGGGCCCCACAGATACGCAGTATTTT. The genes are TRBV7-3 and TRBJ2-3; D is undetermined. V shed 5 bases and J shed 2 bases, with 17 bases lying between them. Per the germline V gene, CDR1 is SGHTA and CDR2 is FQGTGA. CDR3 size: 16 residues.

The rearrangement uses TRBV9 and TRBJ2-7, with unresolved D. The V gene lost 2 bases and the J gene lost 2 bases, with 17 bases spanning the gap. Germline values: CDR1 SGDLS, CDR2 YYNGEE. The CDR3 length is 16 residues. The CDR3 nucleotides are TGTGCCAGCAGCGTTAGAAGCAATGGCGGTGCCTACGAGCAGTACTTC. This translates into CASSVRSNGGAYEQYF.

This clone is a singleton in its sample. The gene calls are TRBV6-5 and TRBJ2-7; the match to TRBD2 covers 14 bases. The V segment lost 4 bases and the J segment 2 bases; nucleotides outside the gene matches: 1. From germline, CDR1 is MNHEY and CDR2 SVGAGI. This CDR3 is built from 15 residues. For the CDR3, the DNA is TGTGCCAGCAGTTGGACTAGCGGGAGGACCTACGAGCAGTACTTC. It specifies CASSWTSGRTYEQYF.

V usage is TRBV28 and J usage is TRBJ2-7; no definite D call. The germline gives CDR1 MDHEN, CDR2 SYDVKM. The CDR3 runs to 13 residues. The V end lost 2 bases, the J end lost 2 bases, and 7 bases lay between the germline ends. CDR3: CASSLRFTYEQYF. DNA of the CDR3: TGTGCCAGCAGTTTAAGGTTTACCTACGAGCAGTACTTC.

The rearrangement uses TRBV6-1 and TRBJ1-2, with D perhaps TRBD1 (5 bases). Trimming left V 3 bases short and J 0 bases short, with 11 bases between. The length of the CDR3 is 15 residues. In germline, CDR1 is MNHNS, CDR2 SASEGT. The CDR3 DNA sequence: TGTGCCAGCAGTGATAGGACGGGGCCTAACTATGGCTACACCTTC. It is translated as CASSDRTGPNYGYTF.

The rearrangement uses TRBV30 and TRBJ2-7; 12 nucleotides align to TRBD2. The junction had 4 bases not matched to a gene; V was cut back by 7 bases and J by 3 bases. Germline V gene lookup returns CDR1 GTSNPN and CDR2 SVGIG (reference sequence). The CDR3 covers 13 residues. This chain's CDR3 is CASSTSGSYEQYF. CDR3 bases: TGTGCCTCTTCGACTAGCGGGAGCTACGAGCAGTACTTC. The whole variable domain, remainder taken from reference TRBV30 and TRBJ2-7, is SQTIHQWPATLVQPVGSPLSLECTVEGTSNPNLYWYRQAAGRGLQLLFYSVGIGQISSEVPQNLSASRPQDRQFILSSKKLLLSDSGFYLCASSTSGSYEQYFGPGTRLTVT.

The V call is TRBV5-6, the J call TRBJ1-2, with TRBD1 identical over 9 bases. The germline V gene has CDR1 SGHDT and CDR2 YYEEEE. Trimming at V came to 4 bases and at J to 4 bases, leaving 8 bases not matched to a gene. This CDR3 region has 15 residues. This CDR3 reads CASSNRGRPLYGYTF. The CDR3 DNA reads TGTGCCAGCAGCAACAGGGGGCGTCCCCTCTATGGCTACACCTTC.

The rearrangement links TRBV7-8 to TRBJ2-5; 7 nucleotides match TRBD2. The CDR3 covers 16 residues. V lost 2 bases, J lost 1 base, and 7 bases stayed unmatched. Looked up from germline, CDR1 is SGHVS and CDR2 is FQNEAQ. DNA of the CDR3: TGTGCCAGCAGCTTATCAAGACTAGCCCCCCAAGAGACCCAGTACTTC. Its protein is CASSLSRLAPQETQYF.

This rearrangement joins TRBV19 to TRBJ2-3; 9 nucleotides match TRBD1. From germline, CDR1 is LNHDA and CDR2 SQIVND (reference sequence). The CDR3 loop spans 13 amino acids. Trimming cost V 7 bases and J 6 bases; bases outside gene matches: 5. CDR3 sequence (DNA): TGTGCCAGTAAGGGGACAGGGAGGGATACGCAGTATTTT. Residues: CASKGTGRDTQYF.